This passage covers 17 T cell receptor beta chains from one sample sequenced in a study of OX40 agonist ivuxolimab in advanced cancers. TCRdb's copy holds only in-frame clones and misses some; the assay was immunoSEQ multiplex PCR. The table lists about 93,000 clones, roughly 89% of them singletons. Sequencing was performed on CD4+ or CD8+ T cells sorted from blood, taken in a trial of the OX40 agonist ivuxolimab. These receptors originate from an adult with an advanced solid tumor such as melanoma, head and neck, liver or kidney cancer.

This chain connects TRBV5-1 to TRBJ2-7; TRBD1 might be the D (5 bases). V shed 0 bases and J shed 0 bases, with 7 bases lying between them. CDR1 and CDR2 from the germline V gene are SGHRS and YFSETQ. The CDR3 covers 14 residues. CDR3 protein: CASSLDRNSYEQYF. The CDR3 DNA is TGCGCCAGCAGCTTGGACAGGAACTCCTACGAGCAGTACTTC.

V and J are TRBV19 and TRBJ2-1, with 12 bases matching TRBD2. From germline, CDR1 is LNHDA and CDR2 SQIVND (reference sequence). The CDR3 spans 16 residues. The trim removed 5 bases at V and 8 bases at J, leaving 10 bases unmatched. CDR3 amino acids: CASSFRLAGDMDEQFF. In nucleotides, the CDR3 is TGTGCCAGTAGTTTTAGACTAGCGGGAGATATGGATGAGCAGTTCTTC.

The rearrangement links TRBV28 to TRBJ1-3; the match to TRBD1 covers 7 bases. CDR3 size: 14 residues. Per the germline V gene, CDR1 is MDHEN and CDR2 is SYDVKM. V shed 6 bases and J 3 bases; nucleotides not matched to a gene: 5. For the CDR3, the DNA is TGTGCCAGCAGCCCCGGGACAGTTGGAAACACCATATATTTT. Protein product: CASSPGTVGNTIYF.

Only a few counts were recorded for this clone. This chain connects TRBV30 to TRBJ2-2, with D possibly matching TRBD2 (6 bases). V dropped 5 bases and J dropped 5 bases, with 27 bases sitting between them. This CDR3 comprises 18 residues. The germline V gene has CDR1 GTSNPN and CDR2 SVGIG (reference sequence). Here the CDR3 reads CAWGGWDSLGGWTGELFF. CDR3 coding DNA: TGTGCCTGGGGAGGATGGGACTCTCTGGGCGGATGGACCGGGGAGCTGTTTTTT.

Only one count was recorded for this clone. The chain has TRBV7-2 and TRBJ1-1; D is undetermined. V was clipped by 4 bases and J by 0 bases, with 12 bases between them. The CDR3 spans 15 residues. The V gene's germline CDR1 is SGHTA and CDR2 FQGNSA. The CDR3 coding sequence is TGTGCCAGCAGCTCCTCTGCCCACATGAACACTGAAGCTTTCTTT. It yields the protein CASSSSAHMNTEAFF. The complete variable domain, with remaining parts taken from reference TRBV7-2 and TRBJ1-1, reads GAGVSQSPSNKVTEKGKDVELRCDPISGHTALYWYRQSLGQGLEFLIYFQGNSAPDKSGLPSDRFSAERTGGSVSTLTIQRTQQEDSAVYLCASSSSAHMNTEAFFGQGTRLTVV.

The rearrangement uses TRBV7-2 and TRBJ2-5; TRBD2 agrees at 12 bases. CDR1 is SGHTA and CDR2 is FQGNSA in the germline V gene. There are 16 residues in the CDR3. Germline trimming cut 2 bases from V and 6 bases from J; bases unmatched to any gene: 7. CDR3 bases: TGTGCCAGCAGCTTAAACCTAGCGGGAGGGCCCCAGACCCAGTACTTC. Residues: CASSLNLAGGPQTQYF.

CDR3 nucleotide sequence: TGTGCCAGTAGTATAGGAGGCAGGGTGAATAACTATGGCTACACCTTC. It encodes CASSIGGRVNNYGYTF. The chain is built from TRBV19 and TRBJ1-2; D perhaps matches TRBD1 (5 bases). CDR1 and CDR2 from the germline V gene are LNHDA and SQIVND (reference sequence). Trimming pared 1 base from V and 1 base from J, leaving 13 bases between. CDR3 size: 16 residues.

The chain combines TRBV5-8 with TRBJ1-3, with D hard to call. There are 16 residues in the CDR3. V lost 1 base to trimming and J lost 0 bases, with 11 bases between them. Germline V gives CDR1 SGHTS, CDR2 YDEGEE. The CDR3 coding sequence is TGTGCCAGCAGCTTGAATCAGCCAAACTCTGGAAACACCATATATTTT. Translation: CASSLNQPNSGNTIYF.

V is TRBV28 and J is TRBJ1-5; D not certain. Germline values: CDR1 MDHEN, CDR2 SYDVKM. V lost 3 bases and J 4 bases, leaving 10 bases between the germline ends. This CDR3 region has 14 residues. CDR3 DNA: TGTGCCAGCAGTTTTCCGCAGTCTAATCAGCCCCAGCATTTT. It encodes CASSFPQSNQPQHF.

This rearrangement joins TRBV29-1 to TRBJ2-3; D unclear. Trimming took off 4 bases at V and 1 base at J, with 3 bases between the two ends. CDR3 size: 11 residues. Germline V gene lookup returns CDR1 SQVTM and CDR2 ANQGSEA. CDR3 sequence reads: CSVGGTDTQYF. CDR3 nucleotides: TGCAGCGTTGGAGGCACAGATACGCAGTATTTT.

This clone was observed a few times. The rearrangement uses TRBV6-5 and TRBJ1-5, with 8 nucleotides matching TRBD1. J lost 11 bases, V lost 2 bases, and 8 bases had no gene match. Germline assignment: CDR1 MNHEY and CDR2 SVGAGI. This CDR3 contains 14 residues. This CDR3 is CASSYRDRSSAQHF. The CDR3 nucleotides are TGTGCCAGCAGTTACAGGGACAGGTCGTCAGCCCAGCATTTT.

The chain is built from TRBV5-1 and TRBJ2-2; D is undetermined. The CDR3 is 14 residues long. Per the germline V gene, CDR1 is SGHRS and CDR2 is YFSETQ. Trimming shortened V by 1 base and J by 4 bases, and 8 bases separated the two germline ends. As DNA, the CDR3 is TGCGCCAGCAGCTTGACAGATCCCACCGGGGAGCTGTTTTTT. The encoded protein is CASSLTDPTGELFF.

The gene calls are TRBV7-9 and TRBJ1-4; 7 bases are a match to TRBD1. CDR3 size: 16 residues. V lost 5 bases to trimming and J lost 10 bases; unmatched junction nucleotides: 16. Germline V gene sequence: CDR1 SEHNR, CDR2 FQNEAQ (reference sequence). The CDR3 DNA reads as TGTGCCAGCAGCCCCCCGTGGGGACAGCGGGATGGAAAACTGTTTTTT. Translating gives CASSPPWGQRDGKLFF.

The sample holds one count of this clone. This sequence joins TRBV6-1 and TRBJ1-2, with 8 bases lining up with TRBD1. The CDR3 loop spans 14 amino acids. The V segment lost 4 bases and the J segment 4 bases; nucleotides outside the gene matches: 5. Germline CDR1 MNHNS, CDR2 SASEGT. CDR3 coding DNA: TGTGCCAGCAGTGGGACAGGGAAGGGCTATGGCTACACCTTC. Protein product: CASSGTGKGYGYTF.

The chain recombines TRBV6-6 with TRBJ2-7, with D uncertain. Germline CDR1 reads MNHNY; CDR2 reads SVGAGI (reference sequence). V was cut by 9 bases and J by 0 bases, with 12 bases left in between. The CDR3 is made up of 13 amino acids. This chain's CDR3 is CASGATSSYEQYF. The CDR3 DNA reads TGTGCCAGTGGTGCCACCAGCTCCTACGAGCAGTACTTC.

The rearrangement joins TRBV18 to TRBJ1-2; tentatively, D is TRBD1 (5 bases). The CDR3 has 14 residues. Germline V lookup: CDR1 KGHSH, CDR2 LQKENI. Trimming removed 4 bases at V and 6 bases at J, with 15 bases between. CDR3 bases: TGTGCCAGCTCACTTCGGGCGGGGGAGGATGGCTACACCTTC. It specifies CASSLRAGEDGYTF. The whole variable domain, remainder taken from reference TRBV18 and TRBJ1-2, is NAGVMQNPRHLVRRRGQEARLRCSPMKGHSHVYWYRQLPEEGLKFMVYLQKENIIDESGMPKERFSAEFPKEGPSILRIQQVVRGDSAAYFCASSLRAGEDGYTFGSGTRLTVV.

The gene calls are TRBV5-1 and TRBJ1-1, with D unresolved. Germline-derived CDR1 and CDR2 are SGHRS and YFSETQ. The CDR3 spans 16 residues. V was clipped by 0 bases and J by 0 bases, with 12 bases between them. The chain's CDR3 is CASSLGAQMMNTEAFF. CDR3 nucleotides: TGCGCCAGCAGCTTGGGGGCCCAGATGATGAACACTGAAGCTTTCTTT.